Listed below are T cell receptor beta chains from one sample, sequenced in a study of blood T cell repertoires in COVID-19. The repertoire was sequenced with immunoSEQ multiplex PCR; TCRdb's copy has only in-frame clones and lacks some. In the table there are about 240,000 clones, roughly four fifths of which are singletons. The sample taken for sequencing was peripheral blood. These receptors were collected from a woman aged 60-70 years with active or convalescent COVID-19. The CDR3 runs from the conserved cysteine through the conserved F or W. The D gene is left open where the match is weak. Clone size is shown for a subset of rows, as once, few, many or a class of expanded clone.

cdr3_nt cdr3_aa j_call d_call v_call clone_size
TGCGCCAGCAGCTTGGAGTTGCAGGGCTCTAATTCACCCCTCCACTTT CASSLELQGSNSPLHF TRBJ1-6 - TRBV5-1 -
TGCGCCAGCAGCCTGACAGGGGGCACCGGGGAGCTGTTTTTT CASSLTGGTGELFF TRBJ2-2 TRBD1 TRBV5-1 -
TGTGCCAGCAGCCCTTTTTCGGGGACAACTAATGAAAAACTGTTTTTT CASSPFSGTTNEKLFF TRBJ1-4 - TRBV9 -
TGTGCCAGCAGCCTGGGACTAGCCGGGGAGCTGTTTTTT CASSLGLAGELFF TRBJ2-2 TRBD2 TRBV7-2 -
TGTGCCAGTGCGGACAGGCTCTATAATTCACCCCTCCACTTT CASADRLYNSPLHF TRBJ1-6 TRBD1 TRBV19 few
TGTGCCAGCAGTGGGACAGGGAGTGGTGGCTACACCTTC CASSGTGSGGYTF TRBJ1-2 TRBD1 TRBV12-3/TRBV12-4 -
TGTGCCAGCAGCCTCGAGAGGAATGAGCAGTTCTTC CASSLERNEQFF TRBJ2-1 - TRBV2 -
TGTGCCTGGAGTGGGGGGAGGTGGGGTCAGCCCCAGCATTTT CAWSGGRWGQPQHF TRBJ1-5 - TRBV30 -
TGTGCCAGCAGTTCCCCGGGGCAGGGAGGCTACGAGCAGTACTTC CASSSPGQGGYEQYF TRBJ2-7 - TRBV6-5 -
TGTGCCAGCAGTGAACGGAGGACCTCGCGCAATGAGCAGTTCTTC CASSERRTSRNEQFF TRBJ2-1 - TRBV6-1 -
TGTGCCAGCGAGACGGGGTTCAATGAGCAGTTCTTC CASETGFNEQFF TRBJ2-1 - TRBV28 -
TGTGCCAGCAGCTCCGACCTTGGGAGGCAGTATTTT CASSSDLGRQYF TRBJ2-3 - TRBV7-3 -
TGCGCCAGCAGCCCGCAGGGGTCGGGAGAGACCCAGTACTTC CASSPQGSGETQYF TRBJ2-5 - TRBV5-1 -
TGTGCCAGCAGTCCACCCCCCAGGGGGCGGTCCGGCTACACCTTC CASSPPPRGRSGYTF TRBJ1-2 TRBD1 TRBV6-2/TRBV6-3 -
TGTGCCAGCAGAAGGACAGGGGGCTCTGGGGCCAACGTCCTGACTTTC CASRRTGGSGANVLTF TRBJ2-6 TRBD1 TRBV27 -
TGCAGCGTGGGCACAGGGCCCAATGAGCAGTTCTTC CSVGTGPNEQFF TRBJ2-1 - TRBV29-1 -
TGCGCCAGCAGCTTGGAGGCAGGGATTGGAAACACCATATATTTT CASSLEAGIGNTIYF TRBJ1-3 - TRBV5-1 -
TGCGCCAGCAGCCTACTAGCGGTGGGAAGAGAGACCCAGTACTTC CASSLLAVGRETQYF TRBJ2-5 TRBD2 TRBV5-1 few
TGTGCCAGTAGCCCCAAGGTGTTGGGGGCGCGGACTGAAGCTTTCTTT CASSPKVLGARTEAFF TRBJ1-1 - TRBV19 -
TGTGCCAGCAGCCTCTCTAGCGGGGGTGTCTACGAGCAGTACTTC CASSLSSGGVYEQYF TRBJ2-7 TRBD2 TRBV9 -
TGCGCCAGCAGTCAACTACCGTGGGGGGTCGGCTCTGGAAACACCATATATTTT CASSQLPWGVGSGNTIYF TRBJ1-3 - TRBV23-1 -
TGTGCCAGCAGTGTAGACAGGGTCTATGGCTACACCTTC CASSVDRVYGYTF TRBJ1-2 TRBD1 TRBV2 few
TGTGCCAGCAGCTTAGGGGACAGCTCGGCTGGAAACACCATATATTTT CASSLGDSSAGNTIYF TRBJ1-3 TRBD1 TRBV11-3 -
TGTGCCAGCAGTTACTCGAGAGGGACAGAGGATTTCTTT CASSYSRGTEDFF TRBJ1-1 TRBD1 TRBV6-5 -
TGTGCCAGCAGTTTCCGACTAGCGGGGGGTTCAGATACGCAGTATTTT CASSFRLAGGSDTQYF TRBJ2-3 TRBD2 TRBV6-5 many
TGTGCCAGCAGGTCTTCGGCGGCAGATACGCAGTATTTT CASRSSAADTQYF TRBJ2-3 - TRBV7-9 -
TGTGCCAGCAGCCCGGGACAGGGACTTGCTAACTATGGCTACACCTTC CASSPGQGLANYGYTF TRBJ1-2 TRBD1 TRBV5-4 -
TGTGCCTGGAGTGTTGGGGCAGGGTCTGAAGCTTTCTTT CAWSVGAGSEAFF TRBJ1-1 - TRBV30 few
TGTGCCAGCAGTCCGAGCGGGCCACGAGAGACCCAGTACTTC CASSPSGPRETQYF TRBJ2-5 - TRBV27 -
TGTGCCAGCAGCCAAGAGCCACTCTTAGCGGGGGGTATTCACGAGCAGTTCTTC CASSQEPLLAGGIHEQFF TRBJ2-1 TRBD2 TRBV3-1/TRBV3-2 once
TGCGCCAGCAGCTTATCCGGGCAGGGTCCAGATACGCAGTATTTT CASSLSGQGPDTQYF TRBJ2-3 - TRBV5-1 -
TGTGCCAGCAGCTTGACAGGGGAGTATGGCTACACCTTC CASSLTGEYGYTF TRBJ1-2 TRBD1 TRBV6-5 -
TGTGCCAGCAGGCCTTCCGAGACAGGGAGCAATGAGCAGTTCTTC CASRPSETGSNEQFF TRBJ2-1 TRBD1 TRBV6-2/TRBV6-3 -
TGTGCCAGCAGCTTAAACTGGGCAGGGGTAATGGGCTACACCTTC CASSLNWAGVMGYTF TRBJ1-2 - TRBV7-2 once
TGTGCCAGCAGCCATAGCGGGGGAGGCAAAAACATTCAGTACTTC CASSHSGGGKNIQYF TRBJ2-4 TRBD2 TRBV6-6 -
TGTGCCAGCAGCTTATTCACGGGAGAGGATGGCTACACCTTC CASSLFTGEDGYTF TRBJ1-2 - TRBV7-6 -
TGTGCCAGCTCACCACCCGGGACAGGGGCTAACTATGGCTACACCTTC CASSPPGTGANYGYTF TRBJ1-2 TRBD1 TRBV18 -
TGTGCCAGCAGTAGAGGCCCCGGGAGGTTCAATGAGCAGTTCTTC CASSRGPGRFNEQFF TRBJ2-1 TRBD2 TRBV6-5 -
TGTGCCAGCGGAAATGGACAGCAGCATGAAAAACTGTTTTTT CASGNGQQHEKLFF TRBJ1-4 - TRBV2 few
TGTGCCAGCAGCTCGGGACAGGGACAGGTCCTCCACTTT CASSSGQGQVLHF TRBJ1-6 TRBD1 TRBV7-3 -
TGTGCCAGCAGTACTAGCGGGGGGGCCTGGGAGACCCAGTACTTC CASSTSGGAWETQYF TRBJ2-5 TRBD2 TRBV6-5 -
TGTGCCAGCAGTAAACAGGGGCCCTCTAACTATGGCTACACCTTC CASSKQGPSNYGYTF TRBJ1-2 TRBD1 TRBV27 -
TGCGCCAGCAGCTCCGAGGGGGCCTACAATGTCGGTTACGAGCAGTACTTC CASSSEGAYNVGYEQYF TRBJ2-7 TRBD1 TRBV5-1 -
TGTGCCAGCAGGAGTGAGGTGGGAGCCTATAATTCACCCCTCCACTTT CASRSEVGAYNSPLHF TRBJ1-6 - TRBV27 -
TGTGCCAGCAGCCAAGGGGGGCCTGGAAACACCATATATTTT CASSQGGPGNTIYF TRBJ1-3 - TRBV3-1/TRBV3-2 -
TGTGCCAGCAGTGATTGGACAGACTATGGCTACACCTTC CASSDWTDYGYTF TRBJ1-2 - TRBV6-1 -
TGTGCCACCTCCACAGGGGTCGCAGAAGGCTACACCTTC CATSTGVAEGYTF TRBJ1-2 TRBD1 TRBV10-3 -
TGCGCCACCTCCCAGGGGGCCTCCTACAATGAGCAGTTCTTC CATSQGASYNEQFF TRBJ2-1 TRBD1 TRBV5-1 once